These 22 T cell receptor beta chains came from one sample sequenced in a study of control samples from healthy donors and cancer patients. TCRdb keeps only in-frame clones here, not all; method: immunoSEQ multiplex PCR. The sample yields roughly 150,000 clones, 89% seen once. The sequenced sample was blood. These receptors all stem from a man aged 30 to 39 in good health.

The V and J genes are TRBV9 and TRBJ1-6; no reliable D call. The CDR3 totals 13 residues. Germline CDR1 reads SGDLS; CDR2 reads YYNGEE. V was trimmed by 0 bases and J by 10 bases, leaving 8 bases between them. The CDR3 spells CASSVGTDSPLHF. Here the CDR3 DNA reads TGTGCCAGCAGCGTAGGTACAGACTCACCCCTCCACTTT.

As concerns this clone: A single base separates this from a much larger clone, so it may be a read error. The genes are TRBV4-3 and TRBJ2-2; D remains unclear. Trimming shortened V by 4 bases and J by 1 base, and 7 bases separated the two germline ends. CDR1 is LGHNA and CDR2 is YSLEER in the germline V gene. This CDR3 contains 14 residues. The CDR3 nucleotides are TGCGCCAGCAGCCGGACGGTGAACACCGGGGAGCTGTTTTTT. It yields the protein CASSRTVNTGELFF.

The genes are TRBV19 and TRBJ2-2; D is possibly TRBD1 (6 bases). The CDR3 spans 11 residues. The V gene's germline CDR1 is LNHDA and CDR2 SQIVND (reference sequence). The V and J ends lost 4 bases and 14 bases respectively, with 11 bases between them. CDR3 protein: CASSTWTDLFF. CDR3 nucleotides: TGTGCCAGTAGTACCTGGACAGACCTGTTTTTT.

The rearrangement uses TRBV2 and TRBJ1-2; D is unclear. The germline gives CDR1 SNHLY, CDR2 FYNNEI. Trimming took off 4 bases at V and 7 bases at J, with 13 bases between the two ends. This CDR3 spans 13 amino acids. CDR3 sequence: CASSVERFGGYTF. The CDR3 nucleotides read TGTGCCAGCAGTGTTGAAAGGTTCGGTGGCTACACCTTC.

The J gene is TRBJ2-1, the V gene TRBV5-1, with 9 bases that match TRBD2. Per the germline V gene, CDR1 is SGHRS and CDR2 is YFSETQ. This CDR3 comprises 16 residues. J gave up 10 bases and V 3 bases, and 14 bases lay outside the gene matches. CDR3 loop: CASSSNILASGKEQFF. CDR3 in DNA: TGCGCCAGCAGCTCCAACATATTAGCTAGCGGGAAGGAGCAGTTCTTC.

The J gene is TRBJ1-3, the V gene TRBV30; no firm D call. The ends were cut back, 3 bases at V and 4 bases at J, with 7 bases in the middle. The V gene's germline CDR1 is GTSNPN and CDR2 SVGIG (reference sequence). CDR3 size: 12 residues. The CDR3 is CAWRVGGNTIYF. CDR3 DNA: TGTGCCTGGAGGGTAGGCGGAAACACCATATATTTT.

For the CDR3, the DNA is TGTGCCACCACCCAGGTGGGAGGTCAGCCCCAGCATTTT. This encodes CATTQVGGQPQHF. The gene calls are TRBV19 and TRBJ1-5, with no clear D. The germline CDR1 and CDR2 sequences are LNHDA and SQIVND (reference sequence). The CDR3 extends over 13 amino acids. V lost 10 bases and J lost 6, with 16 bases in between.

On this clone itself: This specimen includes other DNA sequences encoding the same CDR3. The DNA for the CDR3 is TGTGCCAGCAGTTACGACAGCTCCTACAATGAGCAGTTCTTC. Protein sequence: CASSYDSSYNEQFF. The chain carries TRBV6-2 or TRBV6-3 and TRBJ2-1; D possibly corresponds to TRBD1 (5 bases). Germline V lookup: CDR1 MNHEY, CDR2 SVGEGT. Trimming left V 2 bases short and J 0 bases short, with 5 bases between. This CDR3 has 14 residues.

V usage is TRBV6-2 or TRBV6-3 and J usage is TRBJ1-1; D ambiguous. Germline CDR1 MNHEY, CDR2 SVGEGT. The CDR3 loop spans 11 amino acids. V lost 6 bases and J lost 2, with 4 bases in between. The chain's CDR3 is CASSPNTEAFF. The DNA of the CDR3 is TGTGCCAGCAGCCCCAACACTGAAGCTTTCTTT.

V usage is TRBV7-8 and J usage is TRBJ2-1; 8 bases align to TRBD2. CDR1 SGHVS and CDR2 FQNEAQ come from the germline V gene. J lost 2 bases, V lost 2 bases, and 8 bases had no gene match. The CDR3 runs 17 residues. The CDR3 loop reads CASSLSAGGGPYNEQFF. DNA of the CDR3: TGTGCCAGCAGCTTATCGGCCGGGGGGGGACCCTACAATGAGCAGTTCTTC.

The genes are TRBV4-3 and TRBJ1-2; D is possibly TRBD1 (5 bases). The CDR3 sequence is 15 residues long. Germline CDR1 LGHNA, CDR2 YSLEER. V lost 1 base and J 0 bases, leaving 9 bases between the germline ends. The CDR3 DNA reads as TGCGCCAGCAGCCAAGTACAGGAGACTAACTATGGCTACACCTTC. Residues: CASSQVQETNYGYTF.

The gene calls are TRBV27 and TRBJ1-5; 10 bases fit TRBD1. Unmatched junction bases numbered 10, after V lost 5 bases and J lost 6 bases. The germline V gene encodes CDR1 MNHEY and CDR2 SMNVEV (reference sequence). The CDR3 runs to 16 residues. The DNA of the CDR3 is TGTGCCAGCAGTCCGACGACAGGGGGCTCAATTCAGCCCCAGCATTTT. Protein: CASSPTTGGSIQPQHF.

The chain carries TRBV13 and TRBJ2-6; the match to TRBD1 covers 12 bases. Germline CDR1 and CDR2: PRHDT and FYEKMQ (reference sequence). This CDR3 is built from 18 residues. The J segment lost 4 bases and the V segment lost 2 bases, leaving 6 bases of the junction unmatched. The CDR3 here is CASSLRGTGGPGANVLTF. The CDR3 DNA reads TGTGCCAGCAGCTTAAGAGGGACAGGGGGCCCCGGGGCCAACGTCCTGACTTTC.

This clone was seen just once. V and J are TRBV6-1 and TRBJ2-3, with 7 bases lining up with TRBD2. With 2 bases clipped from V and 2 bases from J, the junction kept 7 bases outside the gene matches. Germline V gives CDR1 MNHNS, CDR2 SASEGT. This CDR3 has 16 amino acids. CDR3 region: CASSESASGPTDTQYF. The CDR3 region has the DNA TGTGCCAGCAGTGAATCAGCTAGCGGACCCACAGATACGCAGTATTTT.

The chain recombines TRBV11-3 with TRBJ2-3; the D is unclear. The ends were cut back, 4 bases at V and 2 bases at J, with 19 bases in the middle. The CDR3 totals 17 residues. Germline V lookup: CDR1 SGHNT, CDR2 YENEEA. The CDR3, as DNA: TGTGCCAGCAGCTCCAGTTTTAGCAACCGACACACAGATACGCAGTATTTT. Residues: CASSSSFSNRHTDTQYF.

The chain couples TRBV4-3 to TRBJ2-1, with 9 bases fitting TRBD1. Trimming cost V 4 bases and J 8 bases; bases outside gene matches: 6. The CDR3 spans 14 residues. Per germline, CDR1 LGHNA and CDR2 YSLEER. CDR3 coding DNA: TGCGCCAGCAGCCTAGGACAGGGGCGTTATGAGCAGTTCTTC. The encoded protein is CASSLGQGRYEQFF.

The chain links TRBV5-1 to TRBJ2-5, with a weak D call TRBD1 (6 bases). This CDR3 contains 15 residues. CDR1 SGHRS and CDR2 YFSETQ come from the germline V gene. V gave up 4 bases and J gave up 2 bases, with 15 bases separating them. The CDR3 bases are TGCGCCAGCAGCCCTCAACAGGGACCTCAAGAGACCCAGTACTTC. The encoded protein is CASSPQQGPQETQYF.

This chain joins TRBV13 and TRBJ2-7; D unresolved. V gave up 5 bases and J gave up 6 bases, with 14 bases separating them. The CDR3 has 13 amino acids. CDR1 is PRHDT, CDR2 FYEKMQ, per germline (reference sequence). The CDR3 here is CASSAEVGPEQYF. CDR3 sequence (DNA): TGTGCCAGCAGCGCCGAGGTGGGCCCCGAGCAGTACTTC.

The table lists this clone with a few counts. CDR3 region: CASSRGREASYNEQFF. The CDR3 DNA sequence: TGTGCCAGCTCACGGGGACGGGAGGCCTCCTACAATGAGCAGTTCTTC. V is TRBV18 and J is TRBJ2-1; 7 bases are a match to TRBD2. CDR3 size: 16 residues. V shed 4 bases and J 0 bases; nucleotides not matched to a gene: 6. Germline V CDR1 and CDR2: KGHSH, LQKENI.

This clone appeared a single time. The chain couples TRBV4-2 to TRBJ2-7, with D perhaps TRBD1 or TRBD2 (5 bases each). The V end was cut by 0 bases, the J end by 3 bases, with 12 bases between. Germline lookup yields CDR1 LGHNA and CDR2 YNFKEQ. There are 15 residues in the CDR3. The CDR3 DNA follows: TGTGCCAGCAGCCAAGATGGGGGACCGATCTACGAGCAGTACTTC. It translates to CASSQDGGPIYEQYF.

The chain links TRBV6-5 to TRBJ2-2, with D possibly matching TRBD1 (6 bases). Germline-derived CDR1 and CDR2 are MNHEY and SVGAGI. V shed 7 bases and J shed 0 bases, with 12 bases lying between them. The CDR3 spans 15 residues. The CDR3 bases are TGTGCCAGCACAAGGGGGTCCTCGAACACCGGGGAGCTGTTTTTT. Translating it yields CASTRGSSNTGELFF.

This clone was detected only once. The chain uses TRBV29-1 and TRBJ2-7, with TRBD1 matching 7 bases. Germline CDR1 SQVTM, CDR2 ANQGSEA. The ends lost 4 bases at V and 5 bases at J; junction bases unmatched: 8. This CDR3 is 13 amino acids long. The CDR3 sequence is CSVGEQGFDEQYF. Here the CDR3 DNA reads TGCAGCGTTGGGGAACAGGGGTTCGACGAGCAGTACTTC.